Presented here are 8 T cell receptor beta chains from one specimen sequenced in a study of OX40 agonist ivuxolimab in advanced cancers. Only in-frame clones appear in the TCRdb table, and some are missing; sequencing was by immunoSEQ multiplex PCR. The sample carries 75,000 to 90,000 clones, around nine tenths recorded once. The source was CD4+ or CD8+ T cells sorted from blood, collected in a trial of the OX40 agonist ivuxolimab. The receptors stem from an adult with an advanced solid tumor such as melanoma, head and neck, liver or kidney cancer.

By its share, this clone is medium-sized (0.01 to 0.1%). The V call is TRBV5-4, the J call TRBJ1-2; D unresolved. The CDR3 sequence is 16 residues long. V lost 0 bases, J lost 4 bases, and 16 bases lay in between. Germline V CDR1 and CDR2: SGHNT, YYREEE (reference sequence). CDR3 DNA sequence: TGTGCCAGCAGCTTGGCCTCGGGAAACTCTATCTATGGCTACACCTTC. This translates into CASSLASGNSIYGYTF.

The chain joins TRBV30 to TRBJ1-4, with 9 bases identical to TRBD1. After removal of 0 bases from V and 6 bases from J, the junction contained 8 bases not matched to a gene. Germline V CDR1 and CDR2: GTSNPN, SVGIG (reference sequence). CDR3 size: 16 residues. CDR3 coding DNA: TGTGCCTGGAGTGTGGGTGGGGGACAGGGCCATGAAAAACTGTTTTTT. Residues: CAWSVGGGQGHEKLFF. The full variable domain, rest sourced from reference TRBV30 and TRBJ1-4, is SQTIHQWPATLVQPVGSPLSLECTVEGTSNPNLYWYRQAAGRGLQLLFYSVGIGQISSEVPQNLSASRPQDRQFILSSKKLLLSDSGFYLCAWSVGGGQGHEKLFFGSGTQLSVL.

The genes are TRBV7-6 and TRBJ2-7; 10 positions agree with TRBD2. CDR1 and CDR2 from the germline V gene are SGHVS and FNYEAQ. The CDR3 extends over 15 amino acids. After removal of 3 bases from V and 1 base from J, the junction contained 3 bases not matched to a gene. CDR3 protein: CASSFERGGSYEQYF. DNA for the CDR3: TGTGCCAGCAGCTTCGAGCGGGGGGGTTCCTACGAGCAGTACTTC.

The chain recombines TRBV5-1 with TRBJ2-1; D remains ambiguous. This CDR3 is built from 14 residues. The germline V gene encodes CDR1 SGHRS and CDR2 YFSETQ. Trimming shortened V by 0 bases and J by 9 bases, and 13 bases separated the two germline ends. DNA of the CDR3: TGCGCCAGCAGCTTGGATGCCCTAGGTTTTGAGCAGTTCTTC. This sequence encodes CASSLDALGFEQFF.

The chain links TRBV7-7 to TRBJ2-2; 8 positions agree with TRBD2. Trimming at V came to 5 bases and at J to 6 bases, leaving 8 bases not matched to a gene. Germline CDR1 is SSHAT and CDR2 is FNYEAQ (reference sequence). The CDR3 has 15 amino acids. The CDR3 is CASSPGLARSGELFF. The CDR3 nucleotides read TGTGCCAGCAGCCCTGGACTAGCCAGGTCCGGGGAGCTGTTTTTT.

This clone was found a few times. The CDR3 sequence is CAISESTGETTEAFF. The CDR3 DNA reads TGTGCCATCAGTGAGTCGACAGGGGAGACCACTGAAGCTTTCTTT. This chain uses TRBV10-3 with TRBJ1-1; 8 bases are a match to TRBD1. The J segment lost 4 bases and the V segment lost 0 bases, leaving 4 bases of the junction unmatched. Germline CDR1 is ENHRY and CDR2 is SYGVKD. The CDR3 totals 15 residues.

The CDR3 loop is CASSDQTGEFNEQFF. The CDR3 nucleotides are TGTGCCAGCAGCGACCAGACAGGGGAGTTCAATGAGCAGTTCTTC. The J gene is TRBJ2-1, the V gene TRBV7-3, with 8 bases fitting TRBD1. Germline loops: CDR1 SGHTA, CDR2 FQGTGA. There are 15 residues in the CDR3. Losses at the gene ends were 5 bases for V and 6 bases for J; bases not matched to a gene: 9.

The CDR3 region has the DNA TGTGCCAGCAGCCTGACAGGGGCCGGCACAGATACGCAGTATTTT. Its protein is CASSLTGAGTDTQYF. The chain carries TRBV7-3 and TRBJ2-3; TRBD1 matches at 8 bases. Germline CDR1 and CDR2: SGHTA and FQGTGA. V dropped 5 bases and J dropped 1; count of bases not matched to a gene: 5. The CDR3 runs 15 residues.